The rows below give T cell receptor beta chains drawn from one sample of a study of response to subunit inactivated influenza vaccine. A single record per CDR3 protein comes from TCRdb applying MiXCR to the RT-PCR reads. The sample lists 800,000 or so distinct CDR3 sequences, approximately 21% seen once, with about a tenth in the top ten. This specimen was PBMCs from blood, taken 5 days after vaccination. These receptors were obtained from a man aged 45-65 years who received an inactivated influenza vaccine. Both conserved end residues are part of each CDR3. The D gene is left open where the match is weak. A row's size may be missing; if present it is once, few, many or a size class.

d_gene: .; j_gene: TRBJ2-7; abundance: .; v_gene: TRBV4-1; CDR3nt: TGCGCCAGCAGCGTATTCCGGTCCTGCGAGCAGTACTTC; CDR3aa: CASSVFRSCEQYF
d_gene: TRBD1; j_gene: TRBJ2-7; abundance: .; v_gene: TRBV20-1; CDR3nt: TGCAGTGCTCGTGACCGGGACAGGGCGTTTGAGCAGTACTTC; CDR3aa: CSARDRDRAFEQYF
d_gene: TRBD1; j_gene: TRBJ2-1; abundance: few; v_gene: TRBV5-1; CDR3nt: TGCGCCAGCAGCTTCGACAGGGTTGGTGAGCAGTTCTTC; CDR3aa: CASSFDRVGEQFF
d_gene: .; j_gene: TRBJ1-2; abundance: few; v_gene: TRBV25-1; CDR3nt: TGTGCCAGCACGGACAGCTATGGCTACACCTTC; CDR3aa: CASTDSYGYTF
d_gene: .; j_gene: TRBJ2-2; abundance: few; v_gene: TRBV6-2/TRBV6-3; CDR3nt: TGTGCCAGCAACGATAAGAACACCGGGGAGCTGTTTTTT; CDR3aa: CASNDKNTGELFF
d_gene: TRBD2; j_gene: TRBJ2-7; abundance: .; v_gene: TRBV20-1; CDR3nt: TGCTGTGCTAGAGCGGGGCCGGGTGCGCCATACGAGCAGTACTTC; CDR3aa: CCARAGPGAPYEQYF
d_gene: .; j_gene: TRBJ2-2; abundance: many; v_gene: TRBV5-1; CDR3nt: TGCGCCAGCAGCACCTCAGGGTCCGGCACCGGGGAGCTGTTTTTT; CDR3aa: CASSTSGSGTGELFF
d_gene: .; j_gene: TRBJ2-2; abundance: .; v_gene: TRBV3-1; CDR3nt: TGTGCCAGCAGAACGACGGAGAACACCGGGGAGCTGTTTTTT; CDR3aa: CASRTTENTGELFF
d_gene: .; j_gene: TRBJ2-5; abundance: .; v_gene: TRBV4-1; CDR3nt: TGCGCCAGCAGCCAAGATCCGCGTGCTAACGGGAAGGGGGAGACCCAGTACTTC; CDR3aa: CASSQDPRANGKGETQYF
d_gene: .; j_gene: TRBJ2-7; abundance: .; v_gene: TRBV9; CDR3nt: TGTGCCAGCAGCGTAGCTGGCATCGGTTCCTACGAGCAGTACTTC; CDR3aa: CASSVAGIGSYEQYF
d_gene: TRBD1; j_gene: TRBJ2-7; abundance: many; v_gene: TRBV6-2/TRBV6-3; CDR3nt: TGTGCCAGCAGTCCTGGACAGGGTTTGGGCTACGAGCAGTACTTC; CDR3aa: CASSPGQGLGYEQYF
d_gene: TRBD2; j_gene: TRBJ2-1; abundance: many; v_gene: TRBV29-1; CDR3nt: TGCAGCGTTGATGGGTGGACTAGCTTTAACGAGCAGTTCTTC; CDR3aa: CSVDGWTSFNEQFF
d_gene: .; j_gene: TRBJ1-4; abundance: .; v_gene: TRBV5-1; CDR3nt: TGCGCCAGCAGCTCAGCCGGGTCAACTAATGAAAAACTGTTTTTT; CDR3aa: CASSSAGSTNEKLFF
d_gene: TRBD1; j_gene: TRBJ2-2; abundance: few; v_gene: TRBV6-5; CDR3nt: TGTGCCAGCAGTTCAACCGGGACAGGGGCCGGGGAGCTGTTTTTT; CDR3aa: CASSSTGTGAGELFF
d_gene: .; j_gene: TRBJ2-2; abundance: few; v_gene: TRBV5-1; CDR3nt: TGCGCCAGCAGAGAGGGGTCGAACACCGGGGAGCTGTTTTTT; CDR3aa: CASREGSNTGELFF
d_gene: .; j_gene: TRBJ2-2; abundance: .; v_gene: TRBV5-1; CDR3nt: TGCGCCAGCAGCTTAGGGGTACGTGACGGGGAGCTGTTTTTT; CDR3aa: CASSLGVRDGELFF
d_gene: .; j_gene: TRBJ2-2; abundance: .; v_gene: TRBV20-1; CDR3nt: TGCAGTGCTAGGGGGGGCGCTTCGAGTACCGGGGAGCTGTTTTTT; CDR3aa: CSARGGASSTGELFF
d_gene: .; j_gene: TRBJ2-7; abundance: .; v_gene: TRBV28; CDR3nt: TGTGCCAGCAGTTTATTAGAGGGCTCCTACGAGCAGTACTTC; CDR3aa: CASSLLEGSYEQYF
d_gene: TRBD1; j_gene: TRBJ2-1; abundance: medium-sized; v_gene: TRBV5-1; CDR3nt: TGCGCCAGCAGCGGTGGGACAGGCTACAATGAGCAGTTCTTC; CDR3aa: CASSGGTGYNEQFF
d_gene: .; j_gene: TRBJ2-1; abundance: many; v_gene: TRBV5-1; CDR3nt: TGCGCCAGCAGCCCCCTAGAGTACAGCTCCTACAATGAGCAGTTCTTC; CDR3aa: CASSPLEYSSYNEQFF
d_gene: TRBD2; j_gene: TRBJ2-1; abundance: few; v_gene: TRBV5-1; CDR3nt: TGCGCCAGCAGCTCGACGACTAGCAGCAATGAGCAGTTCTTC; CDR3aa: CASSSTTSSNEQFF
d_gene: TRBD2; j_gene: TRBJ2-7; abundance: few; v_gene: TRBV6-1; CDR3nt: TGTGCCAGCAGACGACTAGCGGGAGGGTCCTACGAGCAGTACTTC; CDR3aa: CASRRLAGGSYEQYF
d_gene: TRBD2; j_gene: TRBJ2-1; abundance: many; v_gene: TRBV5-6; CDR3nt: TGTGCCAGCAGCTTGATGTGGGAGGGGCGGAACAATGAGCAGTTCTTC; CDR3aa: CASSLMWEGRNNEQFF
d_gene: .; j_gene: TRBJ1-5; abundance: .; v_gene: TRBV20-1; CDR3nt: TGCAGTGCTAGACGGACGGACCAGAGGGCCCAGCATTTT; CDR3aa: CSARRTDQRAQHF
d_gene: TRBD2; j_gene: TRBJ2-1; abundance: few; v_gene: TRBV5-6; CDR3nt: TGTGCCAGCAGCATACGGACTAGCGGGAGGCGTGAGCAGTTCTTC; CDR3aa: CASSIRTSGRREQFF
d_gene: .; j_gene: TRBJ2-1; abundance: few; v_gene: TRBV12-3/TRBV12-4; CDR3nt: TGTGCCAGCAGTACCCCACCGGGTCGCAATGAGCAGTTCTTC; CDR3aa: CASSTPPGRNEQFF
d_gene: TRBD1; j_gene: TRBJ2-1; abundance: .; v_gene: TRBV10-3; CDR3nt: TGTGCCATCAGCGTGACAGGGTATGAGCAGTTCTTC; CDR3aa: CAISVTGYEQFF
d_gene: TRBD2; j_gene: TRBJ2-2; abundance: few; v_gene: TRBV20-1; CDR3nt: TGCAGTGCTAGAGCCGGGCGGGGGGGGACCGGGGAGCTGTTTTTT; CDR3aa: CSARAGRGGTGELFF
d_gene: TRBD1; j_gene: TRBJ1-5; abundance: .; v_gene: TRBV7-2; CDR3nt: TGTGCCAGCAGCATGACAGGGCTTCAGCCCCAGCATTTT; CDR3aa: CASSMTGLQPQHF
d_gene: .; j_gene: TRBJ2-3; abundance: few; v_gene: TRBV20-1; CDR3nt: TGCAGTGCACATCTAGAACCCACGCAGTATTTT; CDR3aa: CSAHLEPTQYF
d_gene: TRBD2; j_gene: TRBJ2-1; abundance: .; v_gene: TRBV12-3/TRBV12-4; CDR3nt: TGTGCCAGCACCCAGGCGGGGGTGGACAATGAGCAGTTCTTC; CDR3aa: CASTQAGVDNEQFF
d_gene: .; j_gene: TRBJ1-6; abundance: .; v_gene: TRBV21-1; CDR3nt: TGTGCCAGCAGCAAAAAAGGGTGTTCACCCCTCCACTTT; CDR3aa: CASSKKGCSPLHF
d_gene: .; j_gene: TRBJ2-5; abundance: .; v_gene: TRBV4-3; CDR3nt: TGCGCCAGCAGCCACGCCCCAGGCCCCCAAGAGACCCAGTACTTC; CDR3aa: CASSHAPGPQETQYF
d_gene: TRBD2; j_gene: TRBJ2-1; abundance: .; v_gene: TRBV20-1; CDR3nt: TGCAGTGCTAGAGATCGGAGACTAGCGGGAGTTGAGCAGTTCTTC; CDR3aa: CSARDRRLAGVEQFF
d_gene: .; j_gene: TRBJ2-1; abundance: many; v_gene: TRBV20-1; CDR3nt: TGCAGTGCTGCCGGGACGGGCTCCTACAATGAGCAGTTCTTC; CDR3aa: CSAAGTGSYNEQFF
d_gene: .; j_gene: TRBJ2-3; abundance: many; v_gene: TRBV20-1; CDR3nt: TGCAGTGCTAGAGATGGACCAGATACGCAGTATTTT; CDR3aa: CSARDGPDTQYF
d_gene: .; j_gene: TRBJ2-2; abundance: .; v_gene: TRBV9; CDR3nt: TGTGCCAGCCGCCGGGTTGCGGATGAGAACACCGGGGAGCTGTTTTTT; CDR3aa: CASRRVADENTGELFF
d_gene: TRBD1; j_gene: TRBJ1-3; abundance: many; v_gene: TRBV4-3; CDR3nt: TGCGCCAGCAGCCAAGGGACAGGGCTTGGAAACACCATATATTTT; CDR3aa: CASSQGTGLGNTIYF
d_gene: TRBD2; j_gene: TRBJ2-7; abundance: .; v_gene: TRBV25-1; CDR3nt: TGTGCCAGCATCTATAGGACTAGCGGGAGGGAGTACTTC; CDR3aa: CASIYRTSGREYF